Listed below are T cell receptor beta chains from one sample, sequenced in a study of T cells in Graves' hyperthyroidism and ophthalmopathy. MiXCR, applied by TCRdb to the multiplex PCR reads, yields one record per CDR3 protein. The table has about 600,000 distinct CDR3 sequences, more than 15% seen once. The sequencing input was blood. These receptors all stem from a woman between 40 and 55 years old with Graves' ophthalmopathy. The CDR3 runs from the conserved cysteine through the conserved F or W. A D gene is named only where the DNA matches it firmly. The size entry is marked missing in some rows and otherwise reads once, few, many or a size class.

v_gene: TRBV5-5; j_gene: TRBJ1-5; abundance: many; d_gene: NA; CDR3nt: TGTGCCAGCAGCTACAGGGACGATCAGCCCCAGCATTTT; CDR3aa: CASSYRDDQPQHF
v_gene: TRBV29-1; j_gene: TRBJ1-3; abundance: few; d_gene: TRBD1; CDR3nt: TGCAGCGCCGAGACAGGGGGTGGAAACACCATATATTTT; CDR3aa: CSAETGGGNTIYF
v_gene: TRBV5-1; j_gene: TRBJ1-1; abundance: NA; d_gene: TRBD1; CDR3nt: TGCGCCAGCAGCCCGGGACAGGGGGCATCTGAAGCTTTCTTT; CDR3aa: CASSPGQGASEAFF
v_gene: TRBV6-1; j_gene: TRBJ2-7; abundance: NA; d_gene: NA; CDR3nt: TGTGCCAGCAGACTGACACCCGGGGCCTACGAGCGGTACTTC; CDR3aa: CASRLTPGAYERYF
v_gene: TRBV3-1; j_gene: TRBJ1-6; abundance: NA; d_gene: NA; CDR3nt: TGTGCCAGCAGCCAAGATACAGGCTATAATTCACCCCTCCACTTT; CDR3aa: CASSQDTGYNSPLHF
v_gene: TRBV5-1; j_gene: TRBJ2-1; abundance: many; d_gene: NA; CDR3nt: TGCGCCAGCAGGGTGACCGAACGGTCCAATGAGCAGTTCTTC; CDR3aa: CASRVTERSNEQFF
v_gene: TRBV24-1; j_gene: TRBJ2-7; abundance: NA; d_gene: NA; CDR3nt: TGTGCCACCAGTGCCCCGGGAACAGGGAGTAGGGATGAGCAGTACTTC; CDR3aa: CATSAPGTGSRDEQYF
v_gene: TRBV2; j_gene: TRBJ1-4; abundance: NA; d_gene: NA; CDR3nt: TGTGCCAGCAGCGACAGAACGGTACCAACTAATGAAAAACTGTTTTTT; CDR3aa: CASSDRTVPTNEKLFF
v_gene: TRBV20-1; j_gene: TRBJ1-5; abundance: many; d_gene: NA; CDR3nt: TGCAGTGCTATCCGCACATTGTCCGGGACAATTAGCAATCAGCCCCAGCATTTT; CDR3aa: CSAIRTLSGTISNQPQHF
v_gene: TRBV10-3; j_gene: TRBJ2-3; abundance: many; d_gene: NA; CDR3nt: TGTGCCATCAGTGAGTCGAAGGGCAGGGTCATAGATACGCAGTATTTT; CDR3aa: CAISESKGRVIDTQYF
v_gene: TRBV7-9; j_gene: TRBJ2-2; abundance: NA; d_gene: NA; CDR3nt: TGTGCCAGCAGTTTAGGCCCCGGCGCGATCACCGGGGAGCTGTTTTTT; CDR3aa: CASSLGPGAITGELFF
v_gene: TRBV3-1; j_gene: TRBJ2-7; abundance: many; d_gene: NA; CDR3nt: TGTGCCAGCAGCCAAGTAGCCGACGAGCAGTACTTC; CDR3aa: CASSQVADEQYF
v_gene: TRBV6-9; j_gene: TRBJ1-6; abundance: few; d_gene: NA; CDR3nt: TGTGCCAGCAGTTATGTACACTCGGAACATAATTCACCCCTCCACTTT; CDR3aa: CASSYVHSEHNSPLHF
v_gene: TRBV27; j_gene: TRBJ1-2; abundance: NA; d_gene: NA; CDR3nt: TGTGCCAGCAGTTTGACCTGGGACTATGGCTACACCTTC; CDR3aa: CASSLTWDYGYTF
v_gene: TRBV2; j_gene: TRBJ1-4; abundance: few; d_gene: TRBD1; CDR3nt: TGTGCCAGCAGAACAGGGGAGGCTAATGAAAAACTGTTTTTT; CDR3aa: CASRTGEANEKLFF
v_gene: TRBV18; j_gene: TRBJ2-7; abundance: many; d_gene: NA; CDR3nt: TGTGCCAGCTCACCCTTCGCACGCTACGAGCAGTACTTC; CDR3aa: CASSPFARYEQYF
v_gene: TRBV29-1; j_gene: TRBJ2-7; abundance: few; d_gene: TRBD2; CDR3nt: TGCAGCGCTTTACAGCGGGAGGGGGCCGAGCAGTACTTC; CDR3aa: CSALQREGAEQYF
v_gene: TRBV6-1; j_gene: TRBJ1-5; abundance: many; d_gene: NA; CDR3nt: TGTGCCAGCGCGACAGATTATAGCAATCAGCCCCAGCATTTT; CDR3aa: CASATDYSNQPQHF
v_gene: TRBV4-1; j_gene: TRBJ2-1; abundance: NA; d_gene: TRBD2; CDR3nt: TGCGCCAGCAGCCCCACCCGACTAGCAGCCCCCAATGAGCAGTTCTTC; CDR3aa: CASSPTRLAAPNEQFF
v_gene: TRBV11-2; j_gene: TRBJ2-1; abundance: few; d_gene: TRBD2; CDR3nt: TGTGCCAGCAGCTTAGCCGGTGCGCGGGGGGGCGGCTACAATGAGCAGTTCTTC; CDR3aa: CASSLAGARGGGYNEQFF
v_gene: TRBV12-3/TRBV12-4; j_gene: TRBJ1-2; abundance: few; d_gene: NA; CDR3nt: TGTGCCAGCAGTTCAGGTGGGCGCGACTATGGCTACACCTTC; CDR3aa: CASSSGGRDYGYTF
v_gene: TRBV7-3; j_gene: TRBJ2-5; abundance: many; d_gene: NA; CDR3nt: TGTGCCAGCAGCTTAGTCGGGGGCCTAGAGACCCAGTACTTC; CDR3aa: CASSLVGGLETQYF
v_gene: TRBV7-6; j_gene: TRBJ2-7; abundance: NA; d_gene: TRBD1; CDR3nt: TGTGCCAGCAGCGAGGGACAGGGGGTATCTCACTACTACGAGCAGTACTTC; CDR3aa: CASSEGQGVSHYYEQYF
v_gene: TRBV30; j_gene: TRBJ1-1; abundance: many; d_gene: NA; CDR3nt: TGTGCCTGGAATATCTATCTGAACACTGAAGCTTTCTTT; CDR3aa: CAWNIYLNTEAFF
v_gene: TRBV12-3/TRBV12-4; j_gene: TRBJ1-1; abundance: few; d_gene: NA; CDR3nt: TGTGCCAGCAGTACAGACGGAATGAACACTGAAGCTTTCTTT; CDR3aa: CASSTDGMNTEAFF
v_gene: TRBV18; j_gene: TRBJ2-1; abundance: once; d_gene: TRBD2; CDR3nt: TGTGCCAGCAGCCCCTTAGCGGGACCAACGGCAGAGCAGTTCTTC; CDR3aa: CASSPLAGPTAEQFF
v_gene: TRBV7-9; j_gene: TRBJ2-7; abundance: NA; d_gene: NA; CDR3nt: TGTGCCAGCAGCCTTGGGGAGGCAGCGTACGAGCAGTACTTC; CDR3aa: CASSLGEAAYEQYF
v_gene: TRBV5-1; j_gene: TRBJ2-3; abundance: many; d_gene: NA; CDR3nt: TGCGCCAGCAGCTTGACATCTAGCACAGATACGCAGTATTTT; CDR3aa: CASSLTSSTDTQYF
v_gene: TRBV28; j_gene: TRBJ2-5; abundance: NA; d_gene: NA; CDR3nt: TGTGCCAGCACCGCCCCGACAGAGTACCAAGAGACCCAGTACTTC; CDR3aa: CASTAPTEYQETQYF
v_gene: TRBV27; j_gene: TRBJ2-5; abundance: NA; d_gene: NA; CDR3nt: TGTGCCAGCAGTTTAGGTCTGGGGACGTACCAAGAGACCCAGTACTTC; CDR3aa: CASSLGLGTYQETQYF
v_gene: TRBV9; j_gene: TRBJ2-3; abundance: NA; d_gene: NA; CDR3nt: TGTGCCGGCAGCGTAGGAGGGCTCACAGATACGCAGTATTTT; CDR3aa: CAGSVGGLTDTQYF
v_gene: TRBV28; j_gene: TRBJ2-7; abundance: NA; d_gene: NA; CDR3nt: TGTGCCAGCAGCCGTTTACTGAACTACGAGCAGTACTTC; CDR3aa: CASSRLLNYEQYF
v_gene: TRBV29-1; j_gene: TRBJ2-5; abundance: few; d_gene: TRBD1; CDR3nt: TGCAGCGTTGCAGCCGGGACAGGGACCCAAGAGACCCAGTACTTC; CDR3aa: CSVAAGTGTQETQYF
v_gene: TRBV27; j_gene: TRBJ2-7; abundance: NA; d_gene: TRBD1; CDR3nt: TGTGCCAGCCGCCGGGACAGGAAGTTTCAGCAGTACTTC; CDR3aa: CASRRDRKFQQYF
v_gene: TRBV20-1; j_gene: TRBJ1-2; abundance: NA; d_gene: NA; CDR3nt: TGCAGTGCTGACCCTGGACTTTCTGTTGGCTACACCTTC; CDR3aa: CSADPGLSVGYTF
v_gene: TRBV11-2; j_gene: TRBJ2-3; abundance: NA; d_gene: NA; CDR3nt: TGTGCCAGCAGCTTTTCTATCGCAGATACGCAGTATTTT; CDR3aa: CASSFSIADTQYF